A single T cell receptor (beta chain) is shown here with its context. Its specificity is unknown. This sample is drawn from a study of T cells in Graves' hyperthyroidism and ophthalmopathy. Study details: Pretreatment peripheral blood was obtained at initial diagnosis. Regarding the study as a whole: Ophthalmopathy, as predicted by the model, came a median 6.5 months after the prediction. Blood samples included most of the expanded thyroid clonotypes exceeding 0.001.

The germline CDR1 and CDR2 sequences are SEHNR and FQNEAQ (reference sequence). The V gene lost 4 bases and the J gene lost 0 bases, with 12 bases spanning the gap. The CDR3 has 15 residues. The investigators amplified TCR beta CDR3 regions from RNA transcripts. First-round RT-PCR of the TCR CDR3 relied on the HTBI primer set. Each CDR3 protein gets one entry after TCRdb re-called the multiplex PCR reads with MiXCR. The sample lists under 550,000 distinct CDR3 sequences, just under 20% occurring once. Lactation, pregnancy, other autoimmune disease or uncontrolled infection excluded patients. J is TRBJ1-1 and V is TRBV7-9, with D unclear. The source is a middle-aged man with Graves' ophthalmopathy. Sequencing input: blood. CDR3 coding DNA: TGTGCCAGCAGCTCGATTGTTGACTTGAACACTGAAGCTTTCTTT. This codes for CASSSIVDLNTEAFF.